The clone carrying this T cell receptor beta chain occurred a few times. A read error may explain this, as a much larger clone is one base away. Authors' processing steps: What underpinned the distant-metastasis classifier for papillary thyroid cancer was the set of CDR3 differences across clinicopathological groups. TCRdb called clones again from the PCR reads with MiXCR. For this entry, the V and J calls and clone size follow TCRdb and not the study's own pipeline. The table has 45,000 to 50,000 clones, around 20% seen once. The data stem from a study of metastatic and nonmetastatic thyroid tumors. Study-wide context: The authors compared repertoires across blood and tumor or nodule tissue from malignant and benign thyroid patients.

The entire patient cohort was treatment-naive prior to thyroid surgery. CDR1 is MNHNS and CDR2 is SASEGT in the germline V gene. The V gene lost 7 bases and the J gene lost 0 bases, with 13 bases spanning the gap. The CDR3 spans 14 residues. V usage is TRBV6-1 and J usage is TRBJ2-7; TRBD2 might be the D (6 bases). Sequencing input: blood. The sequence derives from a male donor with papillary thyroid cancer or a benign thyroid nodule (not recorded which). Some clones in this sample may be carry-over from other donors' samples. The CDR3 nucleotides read TGTGCCAGCATGGGACTGGCAAGCTCCTACGAGCAGTACTTC. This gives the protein CASMGLASSYEQYF.